This passage covers 31 T cell receptor beta chains from one sample sequenced in a study of cytomegalovirus exposure and HLA in healthy donors. It was with 60 Vbeta and 13 Jbeta primers that the PCR ran. The protocol was immunoSEQ multiplex PCR, while the TCRdb copy is restricted to in-frame clones and leaves out a portion. In total, the table holds 60,000 to 100,000 clones. Specimen: PBMCs. Source of these receptors: a man aged 25-40 years in good health and CMV-seronegative.

The chain employs TRBV18 and TRBJ2-5; D might be TRBD2 (6 bases). This CDR3 region has 14 residues. V lost 2 bases, J lost 5 bases, and 12 bases lay in between. Germline CDR1 KGHSH, CDR2 LQKENI. This chain's CDR3 is CASSPGTSRETQYF. The CDR3 nucleotides are TGTGCCAGCTCACCAGGGACTTCGAGGGAGACCCAGTACTTC.

CDR3 DNA: TGTGCCAGCAGCTCTAGAGGTCCGGTAGTCACTGAAGCTTTCTTT. This translates into CASSSRGPVVTEAFF. This chain links TRBV7-9 with TRBJ1-1; no clear D gene. Germline CDR1 and CDR2: SEHNR and FQNEAQ (reference sequence). V lost 4 bases, J lost 4 bases, and 16 bases lay in between. This CDR3 comprises 15 residues.

V is TRBV6-5 and J is TRBJ2-1; D unclear. V dropped 0 bases and J dropped 3 bases, with 12 bases sitting between them. This CDR3 has 16 amino acids. The germline V gene encodes CDR1 MNHEY and CDR2 SVGAGI. The CDR3 sequence is CASSYSANVNYNEQFF. The CDR3 DNA sequence: TGTGCCAGCAGTTACTCAGCCAACGTCAACTACAATGAGCAGTTCTTC.

The chain combines TRBV18 with TRBJ2-2; TRBD2 is a possible D gene (5 bases). CDR1 and CDR2 (germline): KGHSH, LQKENI. The CDR3 has 15 amino acids. V shed 3 bases and J shed 5 bases, with 13 bases lying between them. The CDR3 loop reads CASSPSGSRTGELFF. CDR3 in DNA: TGTGCCAGCTCACCTTCGGGGTCTCGGACCGGGGAGCTGTTTTTT.

The rearrangement links TRBV2 to TRBJ2-3; D may be TRBD2 (6 bases). V was pared by 3 bases and J by 4 bases, with 17 bases between. The CDR3 spans 16 residues. Per germline, CDR1 SNHLY and CDR2 FYNNEI. CDR3 residues: CASSDRRGRTADTQYF. DNA for the CDR3: TGTGCCAGCAGTGACCGGAGGGGTAGAACGGCAGATACGCAGTATTTT.

The gene calls are TRBV29-1 and TRBJ1-1; tentatively, D is TRBD1 (5 bases). The germline V and J ends were trimmed by 3 bases and 2 bases, with 10 bases remaining between them. Looked up from germline, CDR1 is SQVTM and CDR2 is ANQGSEA. The CDR3 sequence is 13 residues long. CDR3 sequence: CSVDGGDNTEAFF. DNA of the CDR3: TGCAGCGTTGACGGGGGGGATAACACTGAAGCTTTCTTT.

V usage is TRBV7-3 and J usage is TRBJ2-2, with TRBD2 matching 13 bases. Per germline, CDR1 SGHTA and CDR2 FQGTGA. The CDR3 loop spans 14 amino acids. Trimming took 5 bases from V and 10 from J; bases not matched to a gene: 4. CDR3 sequence: CASSRTSGGPELFF. In DNA form, the CDR3 reads TGTGCCAGCAGCCGGACTAGCGGGGGCCCGGAGCTGTTTTTT.

The chain's CDR3 is CASSGSRANTGELFF. Here the CDR3 DNA reads TGTGCCAGCAGTGGGAGCAGGGCGAACACCGGGGAGCTGTTTTTT. This chain connects TRBV2 to TRBJ2-2; D may be TRBD1 (5 bases). CDR3 length: 15 residues. Trimming pared 4 bases from V and 0 bases from J, leaving 9 bases between. Germline-derived CDR1 and CDR2 are SNHLY and FYNNEI. Full variable domain (outside the CDR3, taken from reference TRBV2 and TRBJ2-2): EPEVTQTPSHQVTQMGQEVILRCVPISNHLYFYWYRQILGQKVEFLVSFYNNEISEKSEIFDDQFSVERPDGSNFTLKIRSTKLEDSAMYFCASSGSRANTGELFFGEGSRLTVL.

The CDR3 DNA is TGTGCCAGCAGTTTTTCCCCCGCTATCCCCCCGTGCTACGAGCAGTACTTC. It specifies CASSFSPAIPPCYEQYF. This chain connects TRBV27 to TRBJ2-7; D is ambiguous. Germline CDR1 MNHEY, CDR2 SMNVEV (reference sequence). V dropped 3 bases and J dropped 3 bases, with 21 bases sitting between them. This CDR3 is 17 amino acids long.

J is TRBJ1-1 and V is TRBV5-6, with 7 bases fitting TRBD1. Germline loops: CDR1 SGHDT, CDR2 YYEEEE. This CDR3 spans 17 amino acids. The V segment lost 0 bases and the J segment 4 bases; nucleotides outside the gene matches: 12. The CDR3, as DNA: TGTGCCAGCAGCTTGGCCGGCAGGGGGGTCAGGAGCACTGAAGCTTTCTTT. It translates to CASSLAGRGVRSTEAFF.

The V gene is TRBV4-1, the J gene TRBJ1-2; D remains unclear. V lost 1 base and J lost 6, with 9 bases in between. Germline lookup yields CDR1 MGHRA and CDR2 YSYEKL. The CDR3 length is 13 residues. Here the CDR3 reads CASSQGSEDGYTF. In DNA form, the CDR3 reads TGCGCCAGCAGCCAAGGCAGCGAGGATGGCTACACCTTC.

The genes are TRBV11-3 and TRBJ2-7, with D unclear. V lost 1 base, J lost 6 bases, and 7 bases lay in between. From germline, CDR1 is SGHNT and CDR2 YENEEA. The CDR3 contains 12 residues. The CDR3 region has the DNA TGTGCCAGCAGCTTAGGAGGATTCGAGCAGTACTTC. This codes for CASSLGGFEQYF.

The V and J genes are TRBV7-2 and TRBJ1-2, with unresolved D. Germline CDR1 SGHTA, CDR2 FQGNSA. This CDR3 spans 14 amino acids. Trimming took 10 bases from V and 8 from J, leaving 23 bases between them. Here the CDR3 DNA reads TGTGCCAATAATAAGAATAGTTTGGAGGAGGGCTACACCTTC. This codes for CANNKNSLEEGYTF.

J is TRBJ1-1 and V is TRBV7-2; D is undetermined. Germline-derived CDR1 and CDR2 are SGHTA and FQGNSA. Trimming pared 6 bases from V and 0 bases from J, leaving 14 bases between. This CDR3 has 15 residues. The CDR3 DNA reads TGTGCCAGCAGTCCCCCTGGCGGAATGAACACTGAAGCTTTCTTT. Its protein product is CASSPPGGMNTEAFF.

V gene TRBV4-3 combines with J gene TRBJ2-7, with TRBD2 as a possible D gene (6 bases). Germline CDR1 is LGHNA and CDR2 is YSLEER. The V end lost 3 bases, the J end lost 0 bases, and 9 bases lay between the germline ends. The length of the CDR3 is 14 residues. CDR3 loop: CASSHSGSSYEQYF. The CDR3 DNA reads TGCGCCAGCAGCCATAGCGGATCCTCCTACGAGCAGTACTTC.

The rearrangement uses TRBV19 and TRBJ1-4, with 7 bases fitting TRBD1. J was trimmed by 5 bases and V by 10 bases; bases with no gene match: 7. The V gene's germline CDR1 is LNHDA and CDR2 SQIVND (reference sequence). The CDR3 sequence is 13 residues long. CDR3 DNA: TGTGCCACCAGGGAAGGGGGCAATGAAAAACTGTTTTTT. This codes for CATREGGNEKLFF.

The V call is TRBV7-3, the J call TRBJ2-7; 11 bases agree with TRBD1. CDR1 is SGHTA, CDR2 FQGTGA, per germline. The trim removed 8 bases at V and 6 bases at J, leaving 9 bases unmatched. CDR3 length: 14 amino acids. Written as DNA, the CDR3 is TGTGCCAGCGCTAAGGGACAGGGGGGAGCCGAGCAGTACTTC. Translation: CASAKGQGGAEQYF.

The V call is TRBV19, the J call TRBJ2-6, with D tentatively TRBD1 (6 bases). This CDR3 is built from 17 residues. The germline gives CDR1 LNHDA, CDR2 SQIVND (reference sequence). The germline V and J ends were trimmed by 3 bases and 4 bases, with 16 bases remaining between them. CDR3 region: CASSIGQLTYGANVLTF. CDR3 in DNA: TGTGCCAGTAGTATCGGACAGCTGACCTACGGGGCCAACGTCCTGACTTTC.

This chain links TRBV11-2 with TRBJ2-7; D gene ambiguous. The V end was cut by 1 base, the J end by 4 bases, with 5 bases between. The CDR3 loop spans 12 amino acids. CDR1 SGHAT and CDR2 FQNNGV come from the germline V gene. The CDR3 is CASSLVRYEQYF. The CDR3 DNA reads TGTGCCAGCAGCTTAGTTCGGTACGAGCAGTACTTC.

J is TRBJ1-6 and V is TRBV7-4; 7 positions match TRBD1. Trimming took 3 bases from V and 6 from J; bases not matched to a gene: 20. CDR3 length equals 20 residues. Germline CDR1 is SGHVT and CDR2 is SQSDAQ. This CDR3 is CASSLTGKSVTPDGNSPLHF. In DNA, the CDR3 is TGTGCCAGCAGCTTGACAGGGAAAAGTGTGACTCCGGACGGTAATTCACCCCTCCACTTT.

The chain employs TRBV9 and TRBJ2-3, with 7 bases identical to TRBD2. Germline assignment: CDR1 SGDLS and CDR2 YYNGEE. The length of the CDR3 is 16 residues. V lost 0 bases, J lost 0 bases, and 4 bases stayed unmatched. CDR3 protein: CASSVGASGSTDTQYF. The CDR3 DNA reads as TGTGCCAGCAGCGTAGGGGCTAGCGGTAGCACAGATACGCAGTATTTT.

The V and J genes are TRBV7-2 and TRBJ2-7; 10 positions agree with TRBD2. The CDR3 extends over 14 amino acids. The junction had 5 bases not matched to a gene; V was cut back by 7 bases and J by 2 bases. Germline V CDR1 and CDR2: SGHTA, FQGNSA. CDR3 bases: TGTGCCAGCACCGTTAGCGGGGGGCCCTACGAGCAGTACTTC. Amino acids: CASTVSGGPYEQYF.

The chain links TRBV9 to TRBJ1-2; D uncertain. V shed 4 bases and J shed 3 bases, with 10 bases lying between them. This CDR3 is built from 13 residues. CDR1 is SGDLS and CDR2 is YYNGEE in the germline V gene. The CDR3 spells CASSSHGDYGYTF. The CDR3 DNA is TGTGCCAGCAGCTCCCACGGAGACTATGGCTACACCTTC.

The rearrangement uses TRBV7-2 and TRBJ1-1; D is ambiguous. CDR3 length: 15 amino acids. CDR1 is SGHTA, CDR2 FQGNSA, per germline. V shed 1 base and J shed 5 bases, with 14 bases lying between them. The CDR3 loop is CASSLVVTPGTEAFF. CDR3 bases: TGTGCCAGCAGCTTAGTGGTGACCCCGGGTACTGAAGCTTTCTTT.

The rearrangement uses TRBV5-1 and TRBJ2-3; TRBD2 matches at 7 bases. After removal of 1 base from V and 4 bases from J, the junction contained 6 bases not matched to a gene. From germline, CDR1 is SGHRS and CDR2 YFSETQ. The CDR3 has 15 amino acids. In nucleotides, the CDR3 is TGCGCCAGCAGCTTGATAGGCGGGGGTGCAGATACGCAGTATTTT. This translates into CASSLIGGGADTQYF.

The rearrangement links TRBV6-5 to TRBJ1-4; weak D call: TRBD1 (5 bases). The V end lost 2 bases, the J end lost 7 bases, and 8 bases lay between the germline ends. The CDR3 length is 13 residues. CDR1 and CDR2 from the germline V gene are MNHEY and SVGAGI. As DNA, the CDR3 is TGTGCCAGCAGTTACCAGGGAGGTGAAAAACTGTTTTTT. It is translated as CASSYQGGEKLFF.

This chain joins TRBV7-3 and TRBJ2-7; D call uncertain. Germline V gives CDR1 SGHTA, CDR2 FQGTGA. The CDR3 covers 13 residues. Trimming took 1 base from V and 3 from J, leaving 7 bases between them. The CDR3 loop is CASSLISGYEQYF. The DNA of the CDR3 is TGTGCCAGCAGCTTAATCTCGGGCTACGAGCAGTACTTC.

This chain links TRBV6-1 with TRBJ1-1; TRBD1 agrees at 8 bases. Germline CDR1 MNHNS, CDR2 SASEGT. The CDR3 runs 14 residues. The J segment lost 7 bases and the V segment lost 2 bases, leaving 6 bases of the junction unmatched. The CDR3 sequence is CASSERQGAGEAFF. CDR3 DNA sequence: TGTGCCAGCAGTGAACGTCAGGGGGCAGGTGAAGCTTTCTTT.

V and J are TRBV4-2 and TRBJ1-2; D possibly corresponds to TRBD1 (5 bases). With 4 bases removed from V and 4 bases from J, the gap between germline ends came to 16 bases. The germline gives CDR1 LGHNA, CDR2 YNFKEQ. The CDR3 covers 15 residues. The CDR3 DNA sequence: TGTGCCAGCAGCCCCGGAAGGGGATGGGGCTATGGCTACACCTTC. Translation gives CASSPGRGWGYGYTF.

The chain recombines TRBV5-1 with TRBJ2-7; D gene ambiguous. Trimming removed 3 bases from V and 4 bases from J, with 11 bases in between. CDR3 size: 13 residues. Germline-derived CDR1 and CDR2 are SGHRS and YFSETQ. DNA of the CDR3: TGCGCCAGCAGCTCCAATCCCGGGTACGAGCAGTACTTC. As protein: CASSSNPGYEQYF.

V is TRBV5-1 and J is TRBJ2-7, with no clear D. This CDR3 is built from 13 residues. V was shortened by 4 bases and J by 2 bases, with 10 bases between the two germline ends. Germline lookup yields CDR1 SGHRS and CDR2 YFSETQ. CDR3 in DNA: TGCGCCAGCAGCCAGACACCGACCTACGAGCAGTACTTC. The encoded protein is CASSQTPTYEQYF.